The 10 T cell receptor beta chains listed next were all sequenced from one sample in a study of blood T cell repertoires in COVID-19. Sequencing was performed with immunoSEQ multiplex PCR; in TCRdb, only in-frame clones are kept and a portion is missing. The sample lists 350,000 to 450,000 clones; 87% were seen once. The specimen sequenced was peripheral blood. All receptors come from an older woman with COVID-19, enrolled during active disease.

The genes are TRBV11-2 and TRBJ1-1, with 7 positions matching TRBD1. The CDR3 spans 16 residues. CDR1 and CDR2 (germline): SGHAT, FQNNGV. Trimming cost V 5 bases and J 1 base; bases outside gene matches: 10. CDR3: CASSPWQGDRNTEAFF. In DNA form, the CDR3 reads TGTGCCAGCAGCCCGTGGCAGGGGGATCGGAACACTGAAGCTTTCTTT.

This clone was seen a few times. The rearrangement uses TRBV9 and TRBJ2-2; 11 positions match TRBD1. Germline V lookup: CDR1 SGDLS, CDR2 YYNGEE. The length of the CDR3 is 17 residues. The V and J ends lost 4 bases and 10 bases, in that order; junction bases with no gene match: 15. CDR3 amino acids: CASSSHFRTGGFEELFF. CDR3 nucleotides: TGTGCCAGCAGCTCACATTTTAGGACAGGGGGCTTCGAGGAGCTGTTTTTT.

This clone was counted only a few times. The chain combines TRBV5-1 with TRBJ2-7; D not resolved. Between the trimmed V and J ends, which lost 8 bases and 0 bases, there was a span of 12 bases. CDR3 length: 13 residues. CDR1 and CDR2 from the germline V gene are SGHRS and YFSETQ. CDR3: CASRVQASYEQYF. The CDR3 nucleotides read TGCGCCAGTCGAGTCCAGGCCTCCTACGAGCAGTACTTC. Supplemented by reference TRBV5-1 and TRBJ2-7, the full variable domain reads KAGVTQTPRYLIKTRGQQVTLSCSPISGHRSVSWYQQTPGQGLQFLFEYFSETQRNKGNFPGRFSGRQFSNSRSEMNVSTLELGDSALYLCASRVQASYEQYFGPGTRLTVT.

The J gene is TRBJ1-1, the V gene TRBV30, with D possibly being TRBD1 (6 bases). There are 12 residues in the CDR3. With 4 bases removed from V and 7 bases from J, the gap between germline ends came to 13 bases. CDR1 is GTSNPN and CDR2 is SVGIG in the germline V gene (reference sequence). The CDR3 loop reads CAWTDGQIEAFF. As DNA, the CDR3 is TGTGCCTGGACCGACGGACAGATTGAAGCTTTCTTT.

The chain uses TRBV18 and TRBJ2-3; D is unclear. The V gene's germline CDR1 is KGHSH and CDR2 LQKENI. The CDR3 contains 14 residues. Trimming pared 0 bases from V and 2 bases from J, leaving 6 bases between. CDR3 nucleotide sequence: TGTGCCAGCTCACCACCGGCGGTCACAGATACGCAGTATTTT. It yields the protein CASSPPAVTDTQYF.

The gene calls are TRBV5-1 and TRBJ1-2; possibly TRBD1 for D (5 bases). Germline CDR1 and CDR2: SGHRS and YFSETQ. The CDR3 has 16 amino acids. V was cut by 5 bases and J by 6 bases, with 23 bases left in between. The CDR3 here is CASSPGLGAASHGYTF. The CDR3 coding sequence is TGCGCCAGCAGTCCAGGGTTAGGGGCAGCCTCCCATGGCTACACCTTC.

CDR3 protein: CASSLYQPGYSNQPQHF. The CDR3 DNA reads TGTGCCAGCAGCTTATATCAGCCGGGTTATAGCAATCAGCCCCAGCATTTT. The V gene is TRBV5-6, the J gene TRBJ1-5; D gene unclear. CDR3 length equals 17 residues. Trimming pared 2 bases from V and 0 bases from J, leaving 15 bases between. Per germline, CDR1 SGHDT and CDR2 YYEEEE.

The chain has TRBV3-1 (or the pseudogene TRBV3-2) and TRBJ1-3, with D unresolved. CDR1 and CDR2 from the germline V gene are LGHDT and YNNKEL (reference sequence). The CDR3 loop spans 15 amino acids. V lost 0 bases to trimming and J lost 0 bases, with 6 bases between them. CDR3 nucleotides: TGTGCCAGCAGCCAAGACAGGAACTCTGGAAACACCATATATTTT. It specifies CASSQDRNSGNTIYF.

The rearrangement uses TRBV7-8 and TRBJ1-6, with no clear D. The CDR3 extends over 13 amino acids. Trimming cost V 3 bases and J 10 bases, with 10 bases left between them. Germline values: CDR1 SGHVS, CDR2 FQNEAQ. The CDR3 bases are TGTGCCAGCAGCTTCAGTACGGGGTCACCCCTCCACTTT. It encodes CASSFSTGSPLHF.

The chain employs TRBV5-4 and TRBJ2-1, with D tentatively TRBD2 (6 bases). The ends were cut back, 0 bases at V and 9 bases at J, with 16 bases in the middle. This CDR3 region has 15 residues. The germline V gene encodes CDR1 SGHNT and CDR2 YYREEE (reference sequence). CDR3 region: CASSLAPGTPGEQFF. The CDR3 DNA reads as TGTGCCAGCAGCTTGGCCCCCGGGACTCCTGGTGAGCAGTTCTTC.